Below, 29 T cell receptor beta chains from the same sample are listed, as sequenced in a study of T cell repertoires in cytomegalovirus infection. No cognate antigen is known for these TCRs. TCRdb re-called the reads with MiXCR, one entry per CDR3 protein. The data contain 49,000 or so distinct CDR3 sequences, nearly 20% of them singletons. Here the sequenced sample was CD8+ T cells from cultured PBMCs, taken from culture after CMV antigen stimulation. Receptor source: a human donor in good health (CMV status not recorded). Some clones in this sample may be carry-over from other donors' samples.

The V call is TRBV4-3, the J call TRBJ1-1, with 9 bases aligning to TRBD1. The CDR3 covers 15 residues. V dropped 0 bases and J dropped 3; count of bases not matched to a gene: 2. In germline, CDR1 is LGHNA, CDR2 YSLEER. This chain's CDR3 is CASSQDDRGYTEAFF. The DNA for the CDR3 is TGCGCCAGCAGCCAAGACGACAGGGGGTACACTGAAGCTTTCTTT.

J is TRBJ2-2 and V is TRBV7-8; 9 nucleotides align to TRBD1. Germline V gene sequence: CDR1 SGHVS, CDR2 FQNEAQ. With V trimmed by 4 bases and J by 5 bases, 11 bases remained unmatched. This CDR3 spans 17 amino acids. CDR3 loop: CASSSNPGQGGTGELFF. The DNA of the CDR3 is TGTGCCAGCAGCTCGAACCCGGGACAGGGAGGGACCGGGGAGCTGTTTTTT.

This clonotype was seen many times. DNA for the CDR3: TGTGCCAGCAGCACGAGCACAGATACGCAGTATTTT. Its translation: CASSTSTDTQYF. The chain combines TRBV7-9 with TRBJ2-3; no firm D call. The CDR3 sequence is 12 residues long. Germline assignment: CDR1 SEHNR and CDR2 FQNEAQ (reference sequence). The V gene lost 5 bases and the J gene lost 0 bases, with 3 bases spanning the gap.

This clonotype showed up many times. This chain uses TRBV10-2 with TRBJ2-3; no definite D call. Germline CDR1 is WSHSY and CDR2 is SAAADI. V shed 10 bases and J shed 3 bases, with 14 bases lying between them. This CDR3 region has 13 residues. CDR3 nucleotide sequence: TGCGCCACCTCCACCCAGCCGACAGATACGCAGTATTTT. It specifies CATSTQPTDTQYF.

This chain uses TRBV28 with TRBJ2-2; 7 bases map to TRBD2. With V trimmed by 5 bases and J by 5 bases, 11 bases remained unmatched. Germline-derived CDR1 and CDR2 are MDHEN and SYDVKM. This CDR3 region has 16 residues. In DNA, the CDR3 is TGTGCCAGCAGTCTCCTGGGAGGGGTGGGAACCGGGGAGCTGTTTTTT. Translation gives CASSLLGGVGTGELFF.

This clonotype was counted many times. The chain uses TRBV12-3 or TRBV12-4 and TRBJ2-1, with a possible D match to TRBD2 (6 bases). V lost 2 bases and J 5 bases, leaving 13 bases between the germline ends. This CDR3 is 15 amino acids long. The CDR3 coding sequence is TGTGCCAGCAGTTTAATTAGCGGAGGGGACAATGAGCAGTTCTTC. This sequence encodes CASSLISGGDNEQFF.

This clonotype has more than one count but fewer than ten. The chain links TRBV28 to TRBJ1-2; tentative D call: TRBD1 (5 bases). The CDR3 contains 14 residues. The germline gives CDR1 MDHEN, CDR2 SYDVKM. V lost 6 bases and J 4 bases, leaving 15 bases between the germline ends. The CDR3 sequence is CASSLRGRGYGYTF. In DNA, the CDR3 is TGTGCCAGCAGCCTGAGGGGCCGGGGCTATGGCTACACCTTC.

This clonotype was observed many times. J is TRBJ2-1 and V is TRBV12-3 or TRBV12-4; TRBD2 matches at 8 bases. The ends lost 1 base at V and 5 bases at J; junction bases unmatched: 7. CDR3 length: 16 amino acids. CDR3 coding DNA: TGTGCCAGCAGTTTAGAAAGGGGCGGGAGGAACAATGAGCAGTTCTTC. The encoded protein is CASSLERGGRNNEQFF.

This clonotype was observed a few times. The chain couples TRBV9 to TRBJ2-1; TRBD1 or TRBD2 may be the D gene (5 bases each). The germline CDR1 and CDR2 sequences are SGDLS and YYNGEE. CDR3 length: 15 residues. V was shortened by 6 bases and J by 2 bases, with 15 bases between the two germline ends. Here the CDR3 reads CASTLGRDPYNEQFF. The DNA for the CDR3 is TGTGCCAGCACCCTAGGAAGGGACCCCTACAATGAGCAGTTCTTC.

The CDR3 coding sequence is TGTGCCAGCAGTTTCACCCATACCTACGAGCAGTACTTC. It is translated as CASSFTHTYEQYF. The chain carries TRBV27 and TRBJ2-7; D gene unclear. V was pared by 3 bases and J by 2 bases, with 8 bases between. Germline CDR1 is MNHEY and CDR2 is SMNVEV (reference sequence). The CDR3 contains 13 residues.

The CDR3 spells CASSLEASGGLTYEQYF. The CDR3 DNA reads TGTGCCAGCAGTTTAGAGGCTAGCGGGGGGCTAACCTACGAGCAGTACTTC. The chain employs TRBV28 and TRBJ2-7, with 11 nucleotides matching TRBD2. The length of the CDR3 is 17 residues. J lost 2 bases, V lost 2 bases, and 8 bases had no gene match. Germline assignment: CDR1 MDHEN and CDR2 SYDVKM.

This clonotype was recorded a few times. The chain uses TRBV4-3 and TRBJ2-7; 8 positions agree with TRBD1. Per the germline V gene, CDR1 is LGHNA and CDR2 is YSLEER. The CDR3 extends over 15 amino acids. Trimming cost V 0 bases and J 4 bases; bases outside gene matches: 5. The CDR3 sequence is CASSQDLDRVYEQYF. In nucleotides, the CDR3 is TGCGCCAGCAGCCAAGATTTGGACAGGGTGTACGAGCAGTACTTC.

This clonotype came up many times. The chain employs TRBV12-3 or TRBV12-4 and TRBJ2-5; D is unclear. This CDR3 has 13 amino acids. Trimming took off 6 bases at V and 5 bases at J, with 13 bases between the two ends. DNA of the CDR3: TGTGCCAGCAGGCAATCCTCCCCGGAGACCCAGTACTTC. Translating it yields CASRQSSPETQYF.

The chain has TRBV6-1 and TRBJ2-3; TRBD1 might be the D (5 bases). CDR1 and CDR2 (germline): MNHNS, SASEGT. The V end lost 5 bases, the J end lost 0 bases, and 18 bases lay between the germline ends. The CDR3 totals 17 residues. CDR3: CASSFVGRQTSTDTQYF. CDR3 nucleotide sequence: TGTGCCAGCAGTTTTGTGGGGCGGCAAACTAGCACAGATACGCAGTATTTT.

The table lists this clonotype with many counts. The V gene is TRBV9, the J gene TRBJ2-2, with D perhaps being TRBD1 or TRBD2 (5 bases each). Trimming removed 4 bases from V and 0 bases from J, with 13 bases in between. Per germline, CDR1 SGDLS and CDR2 YYNGEE. This CDR3 has 16 amino acids. CDR3 nucleotide sequence: TGTGCCAGCAGCTCAACCGGGACCGCGAACACCGGGGAGCTGTTTTTT. It codes for CASSSTGTANTGELFF.

This clonotype was counted ten times or more. The V and J genes are TRBV6-2 or TRBV6-3 and TRBJ2-2, with D uncertain. The ends were cut back, 0 bases at V and 6 bases at J, with 8 bases in the middle. The CDR3 consists of 14 residues. Germline CDR1 MNHEY, CDR2 SVGEGT. The CDR3 loop is CASSYSGVAGELFF. Written as DNA, the CDR3 is TGTGCCAGCAGTTACTCGGGCGTTGCCGGGGAGCTGTTTTTT.

Remarks on this clonotype: At one boundary the junction diverges from the germline segment, which might be a read error. The chain is built from TRBV27 and TRBJ1-2; D unclear. Germline V CDR1 and CDR2: MNHEY, SMNVEV (reference sequence). This CDR3 contains 13 residues. The CDR3 nucleotides are TGTGCCAGCAGTCAAAACCTCGGAATCTCTCCTTCCTTC. Translated, it gives CASSQNLGISPSF.

This clonotype was detected a few times. The chain links TRBV12-3 or TRBV12-4 to TRBJ1-6; tentatively, D is TRBD1 (5 bases). The CDR3 is made up of 14 amino acids. Trimming stripped 6 bases from V and 8 bases from J, with 14 bases between. The DNA of the CDR3 is TGTGCCAGCAGCTCCGAGGGGCCCCATTCACCCCTCCACTTT. Translating gives CASSSEGPHSPLHF.

This clonotype was recorded at least ten times. The V and J genes are TRBV5-4 and TRBJ1-1, with D hard to call. Trimming cost V 1 base and J 2 bases, with 9 bases left between them. The CDR3 has 14 residues. Germline V lookup: CDR1 SGHNT, CDR2 YYREEE (reference sequence). CDR3 loop: CASSLTSANTEAFF. The CDR3 nucleotides are TGTGCCAGCAGCTTGACTTCCGCTAACACTGAAGCTTTCTTT.

Ten or more counts support this clonotype. The chain joins TRBV7-2 to TRBJ2-7; D may be TRBD2 (7 bases). V was shortened by 1 base and J by 7 bases, with 17 bases between the two germline ends. Germline CDR1 and CDR2: SGHTA and FQGNSA. The CDR3 sequence is 15 residues long. The CDR3 region is CASSLGGTQAGEQYF. In DNA, the CDR3 is TGTGCCAGCAGCTTAGGTGGGACACAAGCGGGGGAGCAGTACTTC.

The chain employs TRBV6-1 and TRBJ2-5; no definite D call. The CDR3 spans 15 residues. The V gene lost 1 base and the J gene lost 4 bases, with 13 bases spanning the gap. Germline V gives CDR1 MNHNS, CDR2 SASEGT. The CDR3 spells CASSEGPSQPETQYF. CDR3 bases: TGTGCCAGCAGTGAAGGCCCGAGTCAACCAGAGACCCAGTACTTC.

The CDR3 protein is CASSLGGTGGTNEKLFF. The CDR3 DNA reads as TGTGCCAGCAGCCTCGGGGGGACGGGGGGAACTAATGAAAAACTGTTTTTT. V usage is TRBV5-4 and J usage is TRBJ1-4, with D tentatively TRBD1 (5 bases). Germline V lookup: CDR1 SGHNT, CDR2 YYREEE (reference sequence). Trimming pared 4 bases from V and 1 base from J, leaving 17 bases between. There are 17 residues in the CDR3.

This clonotype occurred many times. The gene calls are TRBV29-1 and TRBJ2-7; TRBD2 might be the D (5 bases). From germline, CDR1 is SQVTM and CDR2 ANQGSEA. The CDR3 consists of 11 residues. V was trimmed by 5 bases and J by 5 bases, leaving 10 bases between them. CDR3 sequence reads: CSVSGEHEQYF. For the CDR3, the DNA is TGCAGCGTTTCTGGGGAGCACGAGCAGTACTTC.

There are a few counts of this clonotype. The chain is built from TRBV3-1 and TRBJ2-7; TRBD1 matches at 8 bases. The CDR3 contains 17 residues. Trimming took 0 bases from V and 2 from J; bases not matched to a gene: 9. Per germline, CDR1 LGHDT and CDR2 YNNKEL (reference sequence). The CDR3 region has the DNA TGTGCCAGCAGCCAAGATCTACAGACAGGGGTAACCTACGAGCAGTACTTC. Its protein is CASSQDLQTGVTYEQYF.

This chain links TRBV4-1 with TRBJ1-1; no reliable D call. The CDR3 loop spans 14 amino acids. V was trimmed by 1 base and J by 6 bases, leaving 12 bases between them. CDR1 is MGHRA, CDR2 YSYEKL, per germline. CDR3 region: CASSQVVRGPEAFF. The DNA for the CDR3 is TGCGCCAGCAGCCAAGTCGTTCGTGGGCCTGAAGCTTTCTTT.

This clonotype was detected many times. The chain recombines TRBV7-2 with TRBJ2-5, with 11 bases aligning to TRBD2. The J segment lost 5 bases and the V segment lost 5 bases, leaving 7 bases of the junction unmatched. Per the germline V gene, CDR1 is SGHTA and CDR2 is FQGNSA. The CDR3 is made up of 15 amino acids. CDR3 in amino acids: CASSETRLAGETQYF. CDR3 sequence (DNA): TGTGCCAGCAGCGAAACCCGACTAGCGGGGGAGACCCAGTACTTC.

Many counts were recorded for this clonotype. The gene calls are TRBV7-9 and TRBJ2-5; D remains ambiguous. There are 11 residues in the CDR3. The germline V and J ends were trimmed by 4 bases and 7 bases, with 7 bases remaining between them. Germline values: CDR1 SEHNR, CDR2 FQNEAQ (reference sequence). The CDR3 is CASSSSRTQYF. CDR3 nucleotides: TGTGCCAGCAGCTCTTCTAGGACCCAGTACTTC. Full variable domain (missing parts from reference TRBV7-9 and TRBJ2-5): DTGVSQNPRHKITKRGQNVTFRCDPISEHNRLYWYRQTLGQGPEFLTYFQNEAQLEKSRLLSDRFSAERPKGSFSTLEIQRTEQGDSAMYLCASSSSRTQYFGPGTRLLVL.

This clonotype was picked up a small number of times. The genes are TRBV11-2 and TRBJ2-1; D remains ambiguous. The germline CDR1 and CDR2 sequences are SGHAT and FQNNGV. The CDR3 extends over 11 amino acids. Trimming took 5 bases from V and 8 from J, leaving 7 bases between them. CDR3 in amino acids: CASSDTDEQFF. The CDR3 nucleotides are TGTGCCAGCAGCGATACGGATGAGCAGTTCTTC.

The J gene is TRBJ1-2, the V gene TRBV19; D is unresolved. Trimming shortened V by 9 bases and J by 10 bases, and 12 bases separated the two germline ends. CDR3 size: 10 residues. CDR1 and CDR2 from the germline V gene are LNHDA and SQIVND (reference sequence). DNA of the CDR3: TGTGCCAGCTCCCTTGTGGACTACACCTTC. Protein product: CASSLVDYTF.